This T cell receptor beta chain emerged from a study of T cells after somatic rescue of genetic block. Measured with immunoSEQ multiplex PCR; TCRdb has only the in-frame clones, and not every one. In the table there are roughly 120,000 clones, 75% to 95% of which are singletons. The CDR3 is 17 residues long. Between the trimmed V and J ends, which lost 3 bases and 7 bases, there was a span of 21 bases. Per the germline V gene, CDR1 is LGHNT and CDR2 is FRNRAP. The chain recombines TRBV12-5 with TRBJ2-2; a weak D match, TRBD1 (6 bases). This TCR came from a woman aged 18-29 years. The sample taken for sequencing was peripheral blood mononuclear cells (PBMCs). The CDR3: CASGFPILGQPDGELFF. The CDR3 coding sequence is TGTGCTAGTGGTTTCCCTATCTTAGGACAGCCGGACGGGGAGCTGTTTTTT.